The rows below give T cell receptor beta chains drawn from one sample of a study of blood T cell repertoires in COVID-19. Measured with immunoSEQ multiplex PCR; TCRdb has only the in-frame clones, and not every one. The sample contains about 62,000 clones, around 87% of which appear only once. Sequencing input: peripheral blood. Receptors were obtained from a man in his 70s with acute or convalescent COVID-19. The CDR3 runs from the conserved cysteine through the conserved F or W. Fields, in order: V gene, clone size, J gene, D gene, CDR3 DNA, CDR3 protein. D genes are given only for firm matches. A clone size is listed for some rows: how often the clone was seen (once, few, many), or a class if it is expanded.

TRBV18	NA	TRBJ2-3	TRBD1	TGTGCCAGCTCACCGCAAAGGGACAGGGGTACAGATACGCAGTATTTT	CASSPQRDRGTDTQYF
TRBV5-1	NA	TRBJ1-5	NA	TGCGCCAGCAGCTTAAGTACAGGCAATCAGCCCCAGCATTTT	CASSLSTGNQPQHF
TRBV3-1/TRBV3-2	NA	TRBJ1-3	NA	TGTGCCAGCAGCCAAGAAGCGTTCTCTGGAAACACCATATATTTT	CASSQEAFSGNTIYF
TRBV5-6	NA	TRBJ1-5	NA	TGTGCCAGCAGCTTGCGGCAGGGTGGCAATCAGCCCCAGCATTTT	CASSLRQGGNQPQHF
TRBV6-5	NA	TRBJ2-7	NA	TGTGCCAGCAGTTACAAGGGGGATTTGACGGCCTACGAGCAGTACTTC	CASSYKGDLTAYEQYF
TRBV7-2	NA	TRBJ1-3	TRBD1	TGTGCCAGCAGCGGACAGGTCGAAAGAGGAAACACCATATATTTT	CASSGQVERGNTIYF
TRBV19	NA	TRBJ2-7	TRBD1	TGTGCCAGTAACATAGGGACAGCCTCCTACGAGCAGTACTTC	CASNIGTASYEQYF
TRBV6-1	once	TRBJ1-5	NA	TGTGCCAGCAGTGAAGCCTCCAGGGGTCAGCCCCAGCATTTT	CASSEASRGQPQHF
TRBV5-1	NA	TRBJ1-4	NA	TGCGCCAGCAGCTCGGAGGGGGGGAGAGAAAAACTGTTTTTT	CASSSEGGREKLFF
TRBV7-3	once	TRBJ2-1	NA	TGTGCCAGCAGCCTAGAGTTCGATAGCGGCAATGAGCAGTTCTTC	CASSLEFDSGNEQFF
TRBV11-2	NA	TRBJ1-2	NA	TGTGCCAGCAGCTTGAGGCCGGGCTATGGCTACACCTTC	CASSLRPGYGYTF
TRBV6-6	NA	TRBJ1-4	TRBD1	TGTGCCAGCAGTCCCAAAAGGACAGGGGCGGGACCTTGGGGAGAAAAACTGTTTTTT	CASSPKRTGAGPWGEKLFF
TRBV6-5	NA	TRBJ1-3	TRBD1	TGTGCCAGCAGTTACTCGGGACAGAACTCTGGAAACACCATATATTTT	CASSYSGQNSGNTIYF
TRBV6-5	NA	TRBJ1-1	NA	TGTGCCAGCAGTAACCGGGGGGGGAACACTGAAGCTTTCTTT	CASSNRGGNTEAFF
TRBV10-1	NA	TRBJ2-3	NA	TGCGCCAGCAGTGAGACACATACGCAGTATTTT	CASSETHTQYF
TRBV10-3	NA	TRBJ1-2	TRBD1	TGTGCCATCAGTCTGGGGGACAGGGGGCGGCATGGCTACACCTTC	CAISLGDRGRHGYTF
TRBV3-1/TRBV3-2	NA	TRBJ2-5	NA	TGTGCCAGCAGCCACCAAAGATCAGGGTCCAACCAAGAGACCCAGTACTTC	CASSHQRSGSNQETQYF
TRBV6-2/TRBV6-3	NA	TRBJ1-5	TRBD1	TGTGCCAGCAGTTACATGACAGGGGGCCTCAGCAATCAGCCCCAGCATTTT	CASSYMTGGLSNQPQHF
TRBV19	once	TRBJ2-2	TRBD1	TGTGCCAGTAGTATCGGCAGGGGGACCGGGGAGCTGTTTTTT	CASSIGRGTGELFF
TRBV6-4	NA	TRBJ1-2	NA	TGTGCCAGCAGTTACCGGGGTGGCTATGGCTACACCTTC	CASSYRGGYGYTF
TRBV2	NA	TRBJ1-1	NA	TGTGCCAGCTGTGTCAGGGCAAACACTGAAGCTTTCTTT	CASCVRANTEAFF
TRBV10-3	once	TRBJ1-5	NA	TGTGCCATCAGCCCGAACGGGGTGGGTCAGCCCCAGCATTTT	CAISPNGVGQPQHF
TRBV19	NA	TRBJ1-2	NA	TGTGCCAGTAATCCCAATAGAGGGCCCCTCGACTATGGCTACACCTTC	CASNPNRGPLDYGYTF
TRBV12-3/TRBV12-4	NA	TRBJ1-2	TRBD1	TGTGCCAGCAGTTTTCAGGGGGACGGCTACACCTTC	CASSFQGDGYTF
TRBV20-1	NA	TRBJ2-7	TRBD1	TGCAGCGGGACAGCCTCCTACGAGCAGTACTTC	CSGTASYEQYF
TRBV7-3	NA	TRBJ2-1	TRBD2	TGTGCCAGCAGCTCCGGGAGGTACAATGAGCAGTTCTTC	CASSSGRYNEQFF
TRBV5-1	NA	TRBJ1-1	NA	TGCGCCAGCAGCTTCACAGGGCCCACTGAAGCTTTCTTT	CASSFTGPTEAFF
TRBV7-2	NA	TRBJ2-2	NA	TGTGCCAGCAGCTTGGCCAGGGTGGGCACCGGGGAGCTGTTTTTT	CASSLARVGTGELFF
TRBV10-2	NA	TRBJ2-5	TRBD2	TGCGCCAGCAGTGTTCGGGGGGGCGAAGAGACCCAGTACTTC	CASSVRGGEETQYF
TRBV28	NA	TRBJ2-3	TRBD2	TGTGCCAGCAGTCTCACAAGCGGGAGGGTCGCAGATACGCAGTATTTT	CASSLTSGRVADTQYF
TRBV13	NA	TRBJ2-7	TRBD1	TGTGCCAGCAGCTTTACCGGGACAGGGGAACCCTACGAGCAGTACTTC	CASSFTGTGEPYEQYF
TRBV7-2	NA	TRBJ1-2	TRBD1	TGTGCCAGCAGCATCCCAGGGGGCTATGGCTACACCTTC	CASSIPGGYGYTF
TRBV7-3	NA	TRBJ2-5	TRBD1	TGTGCCAGCAGCTTAGAGGGGGCACGCCAAGAGACCCAGTACTTC	CASSLEGARQETQYF
TRBV18	NA	TRBJ2-7	TRBD2	TGTGCCAGCTCACAAGAACTAGCGGGGTCCCTACCTATACAGTACTTC	CASSQELAGSLPIQYF
TRBV19	NA	TRBJ1-1	NA	TGTGCCAGCAATCCGGGGGAAGGGAAAGCTTTCTTT	CASNPGEGKAFF
TRBV29-1	NA	TRBJ2-3	TRBD1	TGCAGCGTGACCGGGACAGGGCCCGAACTTAGCACAGATACGCAGTATTTT	CSVTGTGPELSTDTQYF
TRBV3-1/TRBV3-2	NA	TRBJ1-2	NA	TGTGCCAGCAGCCAAGTGGCCTATGGCTACACCTTC	CASSQVAYGYTF
TRBV6-5	NA	TRBJ1-5	NA	TGTGCCAGCAGTTACGCGACTAATCAGCCCCAGCATTTT	CASSYATNQPQHF
TRBV9	NA	TRBJ2-1	TRBD2	TGTGCCAGCAGCGTAGGCGGTAGCGGGATCTACAATGAGCAGTTCTTC	CASSVGGSGIYNEQFF
TRBV7-9	NA	TRBJ1-2	TRBD1	TGTGCCAGCAGCTCCCCAGGGACAGGGATCTATGGCTACACCTTC	CASSSPGTGIYGYTF
TRBV11-3	NA	TRBJ2-3	TRBD2	TGTGCCAGCAGCAGGACTAGCGGGGTGGGAGATACGCAGTATTTT	CASSRTSGVGDTQYF
TRBV14	NA	TRBJ2-7	TRBD2	TGTGCCAGCAGCCGCGGGGGTTCCGCCTACGAGCAGTACTTC	CASSRGGSAYEQYF
TRBV2	few	TRBJ2-7	NA	TGTGCCAGCAGTGAGGACAGTCCGGGGGAGCAGTACTTC	CASSEDSPGEQYF
TRBV28	NA	TRBJ2-7	TRBD1	TGTGCCAGCAGTTCCCCCTCCAGGGGGCAGTTTTACGAGCAGTACTTC	CASSSPSRGQFYEQYF
TRBV2	NA	TRBJ2-3	NA	TGTGCCAGCAGTCAGAACCAGGGGAGGGGCACAGATACGCAGTATTTT	CASSQNQGRGTDTQYF
TRBV3-1/TRBV3-2	NA	TRBJ2-5	TRBD2	TGTGCCAGCAGCCAAAGGGGAAGCGGGGGAGAAGAGACCCAGTACTTC	CASSQRGSGGEETQYF
TRBV27	NA	TRBJ2-7	NA	TGTGCCAGCCGGTCGCTACAGTCCAGACGGTACGAGCAGTACTTC	CASRSLQSRRYEQYF
TRBV28	NA	TRBJ1-2	NA	TGTGCCAGCCAGAGCCAGGATCTCCGTTATGGCTACACCTTC	CASQSQDLRYGYTF
TRBV6-6	NA	TRBJ1-4	TRBD1	TGTGCCAGCAGTAGGGACAGGCAGTCAGAACTGTTTTTT	CASSRDRQSELFF
TRBV23-1	NA	TRBJ2-5	NA	TGCGCCAGCAATCCCCGTGAGACCCAGTACTTC	CASNPRETQYF
TRBV10-3	NA	TRBJ2-1	NA	TGTGCCACGCACTCACGGGGGTACAATGAGCAGTTCTTC	CATHSRGYNEQFF
TRBV5-6	NA	TRBJ1-5	NA	TGTGCCAGCAGCTTGAGAACAGTTAATAGCAATCAGCCCCAGCATTTT	CASSLRTVNSNQPQHF
TRBV28	NA	TRBJ2-5	TRBD2	TGTGCCAGCAGTTTGACCGGGGCGGGAGGAAGAGAGACCCAGTACTTC	CASSLTGAGGRETQYF